The text below deals with one TCR beta chain. The CDR3 consists of 15 residues. Germline CDR1 SGHAT, CDR2 FQNNGV. J was trimmed by 4 bases and V by 5 bases; bases with no gene match: 3. This sample was included in a study of blood T cell repertoires in COVID-19. In the study overall: Acute and convalescent COVID-19 specimens originated in the United States, Italy and Spain. PBMCs, B-cell-depleted T cells, or T cells were the source of the cDNA or gDNA that made up the material.

Per the authors' pipeline: Reference gene primer amplification yielded estimated nucleated cell counts. The data were produced by immunoSEQ multiplex PCR, yet TCRdb's version contains in-frame clones alone and is incomplete. V and J calls plus clone size are reproduced from that table; the DNA served to infer D and trimming. The table records roughly 140,000 clones, 65% to 85% of them present only once. The sequence was collected from a woman between 45 and 60 years old with acute or convalescent COVID-19. The sequenced sample consisted of peripheral blood. V is TRBV11-2 and J is TRBJ2-3; TRBD2 matches at 13 bases. DNA of the CDR3: TGTGCCAGCAGCGTACTAGCGGGGGGGCCAGATACGCAGTATTTT. Its protein is CASSVLAGGPDTQYF.